This T cell receptor beta chain was documented in a study of blood T cell repertoires in COVID-19. For the study at large: Sources were T cells, B-cell-depleted T cells, or PBMCs; the material itself was cDNA or gDNA.

V was pared by 3 bases and J by 2 bases, with 1 base of the junction left unmatched. The CDR3 is 13 residues long. Germline V gene sequence: CDR1 SQVTM, CDR2 ANQGSEA. Clones were sequenced by immunoSEQ multiplex PCR, and TCRdb holds only the in-frame ones, with some missing. The sample lists 120,000 or so clones; nearly 90% were seen once. The V gene is TRBV29-1, the J gene TRBJ1-2; 9 bases match TRBD1. The clonotype was recovered from a woman aged 55-70 years with COVID-19, enrolled during active disease. Sample: peripheral blood. For the CDR3, the DNA is TGCAGCGTTGATACAGGGGGCAACTATGGCTACACCTTC. Encoded protein: CSVDTGGNYGYTF.